This is a list of T cell receptor beta chains from one sample in a study of blood T cells in healthy people across ages. TCRdb fed the 5' RACE reads into MiXCR, producing one record per CDR3 protein. In the table there are around 1,900,000 distinct CDR3 sequences, about two fifths of which are singletons. The specimen sequenced was blood. The receptors derive from a human donor in good health. CDR3s include the opening cysteine and the closing phenylalanine or tryptophan. Each record gives: CDR3 length, V gene, J gene, D gene, clone size, CDR3 DNA, CDR3 protein. D genes are given only for firm matches. Not every row has a clone size; where given, it reads once, few, many or a size class.

CDR3 length: 14
V gene: TRBV12-3/TRBV12-4
J gene: TRBJ1-4
D gene: -
clone size: few
CDR3 DNA: TGTGCCAGCAGTCCGGACGGCACTAATGAAAAACTGTTTTTT
CDR3 protein: CASSPDGTNEKLFF

CDR3 length: 13
V gene: TRBV28
J gene: TRBJ1-6
D gene: -
clone size: -
CDR3 DNA: TGTGCCAGCTTCAGCTTCACTAATTCACCCCTCCACTTT
CDR3 protein: CASFSFTNSPLHF

CDR3 length: 15
V gene: TRBV29-1
J gene: TRBJ1-1
D gene: -
clone size: once
CDR3 DNA: TGCAGCGTTGAAGAGGCGGGGGTGGAGAAGACTGAAGCTTTCTTT
CDR3 protein: CSVEEAGVEKTEAFF

CDR3 length: 14
V gene: TRBV4-3
J gene: TRBJ2-5
D gene: -
clone size: -
CDR3 DNA: TGCGCCAGCAGTCTTGCCTGGGGGGAAGAGACCCAGTACTTC
CDR3 protein: CASSLAWGEETQYF

CDR3 length: 11
V gene: TRBV20-1
J gene: TRBJ1-2
D gene: -
clone size: few
CDR3 DNA: TGCAGTGCGCTCCAAGGACTCGAGAACACCTTC
CDR3 protein: CSALQGLENTF

CDR3 length: 15
V gene: TRBV10-3
J gene: TRBJ2-7
D gene: -
clone size: -
CDR3 DNA: TGTGCCATCAGTCCGGGGGCAGGGGTTGCATACGAGCAGTACTTC
CDR3 protein: CAISPGAGVAYEQYF

CDR3 length: 14
V gene: TRBV7-2
J gene: TRBJ1-1
D gene: -
clone size: once
CDR3 DNA: TGTGCCAGCAGCTCCACTACAGCCGGCCCCGAAGCTTTCTTT
CDR3 protein: CASSSTTAGPEAFF

CDR3 length: 16
V gene: TRBV7-2
J gene: TRBJ2-1
D gene: -
clone size: many
CDR3 DNA: TGTGCCAGCAGCCAACCGACACCGTTCAAGAACAATGAGCAGTTCTTC
CDR3 protein: CASSQPTPFKNNEQFF

CDR3 length: 16
V gene: TRBV7-9
J gene: TRBJ2-5
D gene: TRBD2
clone size: once
CDR3 DNA: TGTGCCAGCAGCTTACATGGCGGGGGGGCCTATGGTGACCAGTACTTC
CDR3 protein: CASSLHGGGAYGDQYF

CDR3 length: 15
V gene: TRBV6-2/TRBV6-3
J gene: TRBJ2-1
D gene: TRBD2
clone size: few
CDR3 DNA: TGTGCCAGTGAACGGCTAGCGGGGGAAAACAATGAGCAGTTCTTC
CDR3 protein: CASERLAGENNEQFF

CDR3 length: 15
V gene: TRBV4-3
J gene: TRBJ1-1
D gene: -
clone size: -
CDR3 DNA: TGCGCCAGCAGCCCACGTGGAGCCCGGGGCACTGAAGCTTTCTTT
CDR3 protein: CASSPRGARGTEAFF

CDR3 length: 15
V gene: TRBV4-2
J gene: TRBJ2-3
D gene: -
clone size: -
CDR3 DNA: TGTGCCAGCAGCCAAGCCAAGGTCACCACAGATACGCAGTATTTT
CDR3 protein: CASSQAKVTTDTQYF

CDR3 length: 13
V gene: TRBV7-3
J gene: TRBJ1-1
D gene: -
clone size: few
CDR3 DNA: TGTGCCAGCAGCCACCGCTGGGGGACTGAAGCTTTCTTT
CDR3 protein: CASSHRWGTEAFF

CDR3 length: 13
V gene: TRBV12-3/TRBV12-4
J gene: TRBJ2-1
D gene: TRBD1
clone size: few
CDR3 DNA: TGTGCCAGCAGTTGGGGACGACAGGGGCAGCAGTTCTTC
CDR3 protein: CASSWGRQGQQFF

CDR3 length: 15
V gene: TRBV7-2
J gene: TRBJ1-5
D gene: -
clone size: -
CDR3 DNA: TGTGCCAGCAGTCAGTGGGGGGCTAGCAATCAGCCCCAGCATTTT
CDR3 protein: CASSQWGASNQPQHF

CDR3 length: 16
V gene: TRBV6-4
J gene: TRBJ2-7
D gene: TRBD2
clone size: -
CDR3 DNA: TGTGCCAGCAGTGACGAGAGCGGGGGGCCTTCCTACGAGCAGTACTTC
CDR3 protein: CASSDESGGPSYEQYF

CDR3 length: 15
V gene: TRBV7-8
J gene: TRBJ2-7
D gene: -
clone size: -
CDR3 DNA: TGTGCCAGCAGCTTAGGACAAGCGGTTTGGGACGAGCAGTACTTC
CDR3 protein: CASSLGQAVWDEQYF

CDR3 length: 18
V gene: TRBV7-2
J gene: TRBJ2-3
D gene: TRBD2
clone size: -
CDR3 DNA: TGTGCCAGCAGCTTACCCGTGAGTGGAGTAGCGGGGCGAGATACGCAGTATTTT
CDR3 protein: CASSLPVSGVAGRDTQYF

CDR3 length: 12
V gene: TRBV6-6
J gene: TRBJ2-7
D gene: -
clone size: -
CDR3 DNA: TGTGCCAGCAGCCCCGTACTTAACGAGCAGTACTTC
CDR3 protein: CASSPVLNEQYF

CDR3 length: 16
V gene: TRBV9
J gene: TRBJ1-2
D gene: -
clone size: -
CDR3 DNA: TGTGCCAGCAGCGTAGGCGGTGGGACGACAGTACATGGCTACACCTTC
CDR3 protein: CASSVGGGTTVHGYTF

CDR3 length: 17
V gene: TRBV15
J gene: TRBJ1-6
D gene: -
clone size: few
CDR3 DNA: TGTGCCACCAGCAGAGAGGGCACGGGCCAGGGCTATTCACCCCTCCACTTT
CDR3 protein: CATSREGTGQGYSPLHF

CDR3 length: 15
V gene: TRBV7-2
J gene: TRBJ1-3
D gene: -
clone size: -
CDR3 DNA: TGTGCCAGCAGCCAGGACCCTAGCTCTGGAAACACCATATATTTT
CDR3 protein: CASSQDPSSGNTIYF

CDR3 length: 13
V gene: TRBV7-9
J gene: TRBJ2-5
D gene: -
clone size: -
CDR3 DNA: TGTGTCAGCAGCTTAGATGTGGAAGAGACCCAGTACTTC
CDR3 protein: CVSSLDVEETQYF

CDR3 length: 12
V gene: TRBV28
J gene: TRBJ2-7
D gene: -
clone size: -
CDR3 DNA: TGTGCCAGCACCACTAGTTCCTACGAGCAGTACTTC
CDR3 protein: CASTTSSYEQYF

CDR3 length: 13
V gene: TRBV29-1
J gene: TRBJ2-5
D gene: TRBD2
clone size: -
CDR3 DNA: TGCAGCGTCACAGCTAGCGGGGGAAAGACCCAGTACTTC
CDR3 protein: CSVTASGGKTQYF

CDR3 length: 15
V gene: TRBV20-1
J gene: TRBJ2-3
D gene: -
clone size: few
CDR3 DNA: TGCAGTGCTAGAGGGCCCCTAAGGAAAACAGATACGCAGTATTTT
CDR3 protein: CSARGPLRKTDTQYF

CDR3 length: 14
V gene: TRBV12-3/TRBV12-4
J gene: TRBJ1-4
D gene: TRBD1
clone size: -
CDR3 DNA: TGTGCCAGCAGTGCGGACAGGGGGCATGAAAAACTGTTTTTT
CDR3 protein: CASSADRGHEKLFF

CDR3 length: 14
V gene: TRBV5-5
J gene: TRBJ2-7
D gene: -
clone size: -
CDR3 DNA: TGTGCCAGCAGCCTCGGGGGAGATCAGTACGAGCAGTACTTC
CDR3 protein: CASSLGGDQYEQYF

CDR3 length: 16
V gene: TRBV15
J gene: TRBJ2-3
D gene: TRBD1
clone size: few
CDR3 DNA: TGTGCCACCAGCAGAACCCGGGACAGGGTCACAGATACGCAGTATTTT
CDR3 protein: CATSRTRDRVTDTQYF

CDR3 length: 12
V gene: TRBV20-1
J gene: TRBJ2-1
D gene: -
clone size: few
CDR3 DNA: TGCAGTGCCTTGGACGACTACAATGAGCAGTTCTTC
CDR3 protein: CSALDDYNEQFF

CDR3 length: 16
V gene: TRBV4-1
J gene: TRBJ1-2
D gene: -
clone size: -
CDR3 DNA: TGCGCCAGCAGCCAAGACGGTGTAGTAGGGAGGGATGGCTACACCTTC
CDR3 protein: CASSQDGVVGRDGYTF

CDR3 length: 16
V gene: TRBV7-2
J gene: TRBJ2-1
D gene: TRBD2
clone size: -
CDR3 DNA: TGTGCCAGCAGCCCATCAGGGACTAGCTCCTACAATGAGCAGTTCTTC
CDR3 protein: CASSPSGTSSYNEQFF

CDR3 length: 12
V gene: TRBV28
J gene: TRBJ2-1
D gene: -
clone size: -
CDR3 DNA: TGTGCCAGCAGTCCCGTTTCCTATGAGCAGTTCTTC
CDR3 protein: CASSPVSYEQFF

CDR3 length: 15
V gene: TRBV20-1
J gene: TRBJ2-3
D gene: TRBD1
clone size: -
CDR3 DNA: TGCAGTGCTAGAGATCGACAGGGGGCGCTTTGGACGCAGTATTTT
CDR3 protein: CSARDRQGALWTQYF

CDR3 length: 12
V gene: TRBV7-9
J gene: TRBJ1-2
D gene: -
clone size: few
CDR3 DNA: TGTGCCTCCGGAGAGGGTCACTATGGCTACACCTTC
CDR3 protein: CASGEGHYGYTF

CDR3 length: 13
V gene: TRBV7-3
J gene: TRBJ1-2
D gene: -
clone size: few
CDR3 DNA: TGTGCCAGCGCTTCAGGGTATGGGTATGGCTACACCTTC
CDR3 protein: CASASGYGYGYTF

CDR3 length: 14
V gene: TRBV10-3
J gene: TRBJ2-2
D gene: -
clone size: few
CDR3 DNA: TGTGCCATCAACGAGGGGCTAGGCACCGGGGAGCTGTTTTTT
CDR3 protein: CAINEGLGTGELFF

CDR3 length: 15
V gene: TRBV27
J gene: TRBJ1-1
D gene: TRBD1
clone size: once
CDR3 DNA: TGTGCCAGCAGCCTGTCACAGGGGCCGGGCACTGAAGCTTTCTTT
CDR3 protein: CASSLSQGPGTEAFF

CDR3 length: 14
V gene: TRBV6-6
J gene: TRBJ1-1
D gene: TRBD1
clone size: few
CDR3 DNA: TGTGCCAGCCGCCAGGGGGTAATGGTCACTGAAGCTTTCTTT
CDR3 protein: CASRQGVMVTEAFF

CDR3 length: 15
V gene: TRBV4-1
J gene: TRBJ1-5
D gene: TRBD1
clone size: many
CDR3 DNA: TGCGCCAGCAGCCCCCAGGGACAGCCGAATCAGCCCCAGCATTTT
CDR3 protein: CASSPQGQPNQPQHF

CDR3 length: 18
V gene: TRBV6-1
J gene: TRBJ1-4
D gene: TRBD1
clone size: few
CDR3 DNA: TGTGCCAGCAGCCCCCTCGGACAGGGAGGTATAGCTAATGAAAAACTGTTTTTT
CDR3 protein: CASSPLGQGGIANEKLFF

CDR3 length: 15
V gene: TRBV10-3
J gene: TRBJ2-1
D gene: -
clone size: -
CDR3 DNA: TGTGCCATCAGTGAGGGGGGGGGGCTCGACAATGAGCAGTTCTTC
CDR3 protein: CAISEGGGLDNEQFF

CDR3 length: 15
V gene: TRBV12-3/TRBV12-4
J gene: TRBJ2-5
D gene: -
clone size: once
CDR3 DNA: TGTGCCAGCAGTTTCGTTTCATGGGGGGAAGAGACCCAGTACTTC
CDR3 protein: CASSFVSWGEETQYF

CDR3 length: 15
V gene: TRBV4-2
J gene: TRBJ2-7
D gene: -
clone size: few
CDR3 DNA: TGTGCCAGCAGCCAAGAGAGGACAGAGGATTTCGAGCAGTACTTC
CDR3 protein: CASSQERTEDFEQYF

CDR3 length: 15
V gene: TRBV10-3
J gene: TRBJ1-4
D gene: -
clone size: once
CDR3 DNA: TGTGCCATCAGTGAGGGTCCCAAGCGGAATGAAAAACTGTTTTTT
CDR3 protein: CAISEGPKRNEKLFF

CDR3 length: 15
V gene: TRBV7-2
J gene: TRBJ1-2
D gene: -
clone size: -
CDR3 DNA: TGTGCCAGCAGCTTAGAAAGACAAGCTAACTATGGCTACACCTTC
CDR3 protein: CASSLERQANYGYTF

CDR3 length: 17
V gene: TRBV7-3
J gene: TRBJ2-1
D gene: TRBD2
clone size: -
CDR3 DNA: TGTGCCAGCAGCCGCCTTGGACTAGCGGGGGGGCCGGATGAGCAGTTCTTC
CDR3 protein: CASSRLGLAGGPDEQFF

CDR3 length: 14
V gene: TRBV29-1
J gene: TRBJ1-2
D gene: TRBD1
clone size: many
CDR3 DNA: TGCAGCGTTGAAGGTTACAGGGGGTTCTTTGGCTACACCTTC
CDR3 protein: CSVEGYRGFFGYTF

CDR3 length: 15
V gene: TRBV7-2
J gene: TRBJ1-3
D gene: TRBD1
clone size: few
CDR3 DNA: TGTGCCAGCAGCCAACTGGGACAGGGGGCGGACACCATATATTTT
CDR3 protein: CASSQLGQGADTIYF

CDR3 length: 16
V gene: TRBV4-3
J gene: TRBJ2-1
D gene: -
clone size: few
CDR3 DNA: TGCGCCAGCAGCCGACTCAGCTTCGTCTCCTACAATGAGCAGTTCTTC
CDR3 protein: CASSRLSFVSYNEQFF

CDR3 length: 14
V gene: TRBV9
J gene: TRBJ1-2
D gene: -
clone size: few
CDR3 DNA: TGTGCCAGCAGAGCCACCGGGGCTAACTATGGCTACACCTTC
CDR3 protein: CASRATGANYGYTF

CDR3 length: 15
V gene: TRBV4-1
J gene: TRBJ1-5
D gene: -
clone size: -
CDR3 DNA: TGCGCCAGCAGCCAAGGGACCGAGGGCAATCAGCCCCAGCATTTT
CDR3 protein: CASSQGTEGNQPQHF

CDR3 length: 11
V gene: TRBV6-1
J gene: TRBJ2-3
D gene: -
clone size: few
CDR3 DNA: TGTGCCAGCAGGATCAAAGATACGCAGTATTTT
CDR3 protein: CASRIKDTQYF

CDR3 length: 16
V gene: TRBV7-2
J gene: TRBJ1-5
D gene: -
clone size: few
CDR3 DNA: TGTGCCAGCAGTTTAGTAGGGGGGCTTAGCAATCAGCCCCAGCATTTT
CDR3 protein: CASSLVGGLSNQPQHF

CDR3 length: 15
V gene: TRBV6-5
J gene: TRBJ2-1
D gene: TRBD2
clone size: -
CDR3 DNA: TGTGCCAGCAGTCTCCGACTAGCGGGGGTCAATGAGCAGTTCTTC
CDR3 protein: CASSLRLAGVNEQFF

CDR3 length: 15
V gene: TRBV9
J gene: TRBJ2-3
D gene: -
clone size: -
CDR3 DNA: TGTGCCAGCAGCGTAGGACCCTCCGCGGCAGATACGCAGTATTTT
CDR3 protein: CASSVGPSAADTQYF

CDR3 length: 16
V gene: TRBV5-6
J gene: TRBJ2-2
D gene: -
clone size: -
CDR3 DNA: TGTGCCAGCAGCTCCAGGACCCGGAGAGTGTCCGGGGAGCTGTTTTTT
CDR3 protein: CASSSRTRRVSGELFF

CDR3 length: 15
V gene: TRBV12-3/TRBV12-4
J gene: TRBJ1-5
D gene: -
clone size: -
CDR3 DNA: TGTGCCAGCAGTTTGTCAAGGGGTTGGAGTCAGCCCCAGCATTTT
CDR3 protein: CASSLSRGWSQPQHF

CDR3 length: 14
V gene: TRBV28
J gene: TRBJ2-7
D gene: -
clone size: few
CDR3 DNA: TGTGCCAGCAGTTTAATGGGACGGACCTACGAGCAGTACTTC
CDR3 protein: CASSLMGRTYEQYF